This TCR beta chain was captured by sequencing in a study of T cells in Graves' hyperthyroidism and ophthalmopathy. There were TCR beta CDR3 regions amplified from RNA transcripts. The HTBI primer set drove a first-round RT-PCR of the TCR CDR3. A single record per CDR3 protein comes from TCRdb applying MiXCR to the multiplex PCR reads. The sample includes about 640,000 distinct CDR3 sequences, about 45% of them seen just once. Trimming stripped 5 bases from V and 4 bases from J, with 15 bases between. The CDR3 covers 15 residues. CDR1 is SGHTA, CDR2 FQGNSA, per germline. V is TRBV7-2 and J is TRBJ1-5; D perhaps matches TRBD1 (6 bases). This TCR was sampled from an adult man with Graves' disease, either hyperthyroidism or ophthalmopathy (not recorded which). Source material: peripheral blood or thyroid tissue (not recorded which). The DNA of the CDR3 is TGTGCCAGCAGCCAAGGGGGGACGGCTAATCAGCCCCAGCATTTT. Its protein product is CASSQGGTANQPQHF.